These 5 T cell receptor beta chains share one sample of origin, sequenced in a study of PD-1 blockade in classical Hodgkin lymphoma. Data came from immunoSEQ multiplex PCR; TCRdb stores just in-frame clones and leaves some out. This repertoire shows roughly 150,000 clones, about 81% found once; its top ten account for about 9.2%. The patients all showed relapse after autologous stem cell transplantation, while their brentuximab vedotin exposure varied. Sequencing used peripheral blood mononuclear cells (PBMCs), obtained before the second cycle of nivolumab. Receptor source: a human donor with classical Hodgkin lymphoma.

The chain employs TRBV2 and TRBJ2-3; TRBD2 aligns across 10 bases. Germline lookup yields CDR1 SNHLY and CDR2 FYNNEI. V shed 2 bases, J shed 1 base, and the junction held 3 bases outside the gene matches. This CDR3 comprises 16 residues. The CDR3 sequence: CASSERAGGRTDTQYF. The DNA for the CDR3 is TGTGCCAGCAGTGAACGAGCGGGGGGGCGCACAGATACGCAGTATTTT.

CDR3 amino acids: CASKEASGGSEKLFF. CDR3 in DNA: TGTGCCAGCAAGGAGGCCTCAGGAGGTAGTGAAAAACTGTTTTTT. This sequence joins TRBV6-5 and TRBJ1-4; D uncertain. The CDR3 extends over 15 amino acids. V was pared by 7 bases and J by 7 bases, with 19 bases between. The V gene's germline CDR1 is MNHEY and CDR2 SVGAGI.

This clone was observed once. The rearrangement links TRBV2 to TRBJ1-5; D is unresolved. The CDR3 has 16 amino acids. Trimming removed 6 bases from V and 6 bases from J, with 21 bases in between. Per the germline V gene, CDR1 is SNHLY and CDR2 is FYNNEI. The DNA for the CDR3 is TGTGCCAGCAGACGTCGGGCCCTTCAGGCTGGTCAGCCCCAGCATTTT. Its protein is CASRRRALQAGQPQHF.

This clone was detected a few times. This chain uses TRBV6-6 with TRBJ2-2; 8 nucleotides agree with TRBD2. The CDR3 has 15 amino acids. Germline assignment: CDR1 MNHNY and CDR2 SVGAGI (reference sequence). The V and J ends lost 7 bases and 5 bases, in that order; junction bases with no gene match: 9. In nucleotides, the CDR3 is TGTGCCAGCATTCTTGCGGGGGGCGGTACCGGGGAGCTGTTTTTT. Translated: CASILAGGGTGELFF.

This chain connects TRBV29-1 to TRBJ1-5; TRBD1 aligns across 7 bases. After removal of 4 bases from V and 2 bases from J, the junction contained 8 bases not matched to a gene. Germline lookup yields CDR1 SQVTM and CDR2 ANQGSEA. There are 15 residues in the CDR3. CDR3 amino acids: CSVGEGGLGNQPQHF. The CDR3 DNA is TGCAGCGTTGGAGAAGGGGGCTTGGGCAATCAGCCCCAGCATTTT.